The 17 T cell receptor beta chains listed next were all sequenced from one sample in a study of shared clonotypes between healthy human individuals. As defined, naive CD8 cells were CD45RO-negative and positively selected for CCR7, with terminally differentiated effector memory CD45RA+ cells excluded. Only in-frame clones appear in the TCRdb table, and some are missing; sequencing was by immunoSEQ multiplex PCR. The sample gives about 2 million clones, roughly 94% of which show up once; 1% to 1.5% is in the top ten. Sequenced material: naive CD8+ T cells sorted from blood. These receptors were obtained from a man aged 18 to 30 in good health.

This chain links TRBV14 with TRBJ1-5, with 10 bases that match TRBD1. The CDR3 contains 17 residues. With V trimmed by 0 bases and J by 2 bases, 4 bases remained unmatched. Germline V lookup: CDR1 SGHDN, CDR2 FVKESK. Here the CDR3 DNA reads TGTGCCAGCAGCCAAGATGGGGACAGGGGCCGCAATCAGCCCCAGCATTTT. It translates to CASSQDGDRGRNQPQHF.

The gene calls are TRBV14 and TRBJ1-1; D not certain. Germline V gives CDR1 SGHDN, CDR2 FVKESK. Trimming stripped 1 base from V and 7 bases from J, with 10 bases between. The CDR3 runs 13 residues. In nucleotides, the CDR3 is TGTGCCAGCAGCCAAGTTATCATGGGTGAAGCTTTCTTT. Translation gives CASSQVIMGEAFF.

The chain carries TRBV2 and TRBJ2-5, with 9 bases matching TRBD2. With 6 bases clipped from V and 5 bases from J, the junction kept 4 bases outside the gene matches. CDR3 length equals 13 residues. CDR1 is SNHLY, CDR2 FYNNEI, per germline. CDR3: CASRGLASETQYF. CDR3 DNA: TGTGCCAGCAGGGGACTAGCTTCGGAGACCCAGTACTTC.

This chain uses TRBV6-4 with TRBJ2-7; TRBD1 is a possible D gene (6 bases). The V gene lost 4 bases and the J gene lost 0 bases, with 10 bases spanning the gap. CDR3 length equals 14 residues. The germline V gene has CDR1 MRHNA and CDR2 SNTAGT. CDR3 sequence: CASSGRDISYEQYF. CDR3 nucleotide sequence: TGTGCCAGCAGTGGCCGGGACATCTCCTACGAGCAGTACTTC.

V and J are TRBV28 and TRBJ1-1; D not resolved. Between the trimmed V and J ends, which lost 5 bases and 1 base, there was a span of 2 bases. This CDR3 comprises 11 residues. Looked up from germline, CDR1 is MDHEN and CDR2 is SYDVKM. The CDR3 bases are TGTGCCAGCAGTGGGAACACTGAAGCTTTCTTT. This codes for CASSGNTEAFF.

The rearrangement uses TRBV7-9 and TRBJ2-2; 8 bases agree with TRBD1. The CDR3 is 15 amino acids. J gave up 2 bases and V 4 bases, and 3 bases lay outside the gene matches. The germline V gene encodes CDR1 SEHNR and CDR2 FQNEAQ (reference sequence). CDR3: CASSSPGGNTGELFF. CDR3 in DNA: TGTGCCAGCAGCTCCCCAGGGGGCAACACCGGGGAGCTGTTTTTT. The full variable domain, completed using reference TRBV7-9 and TRBJ2-2, is DTGVSQNPRHKITKRGQNVTFRCDPISEHNRLYWYRQTLGQGPEFLTYFQNEAQLEKSRLLSDRFSAERPKGSFSTLEIQRTEQGDSAMYLCASSSPGGNTGELFFGEGSRLTVL.

This sequence joins TRBV11-2 and TRBJ2-7; 8 bases match TRBD2. The length of the CDR3 is 18 residues. J was trimmed by 0 bases and V by 0 bases; bases with no gene match: 10. The germline CDR1 and CDR2 sequences are SGHAT and FQNNGV. CDR3 nucleotide sequence: TGTGCCAGCAGCTTAGATATAGGGGCGGGAGGAGGCTCCTACGAGCAGTACTTC. This codes for CASSLDIGAGGGSYEQYF.

The CDR3 DNA follows: TGTGCCAGCAGCTCTCCGGGACAGGGGGTCTACGAGCAGTACTTC. This translates into CASSSPGQGVYEQYF. The V gene is TRBV7-9, the J gene TRBJ2-7; 11 nucleotides align to TRBD1. The CDR3 totals 15 residues. The V gene end was trimmed by 4 bases and the J gene end by 3 bases; junction bases not matched to a gene: 5. CDR1 and CDR2 from the germline V gene are SEHNR and FQNEAQ (reference sequence).

The V gene is TRBV6-1, the J gene TRBJ1-5, with 10 bases lining up with TRBD1. CDR3 length: 16 residues. Trimming at V came to 3 bases and at J to 3 bases, leaving 5 bases not matched to a gene. The V gene's germline CDR1 is MNHNS and CDR2 SASEGT. CDR3 in DNA: TGTGCCAGCAGTGAGTGGACAGGGGGTTACAATCAGCCCCAGCATTTT. It encodes CASSEWTGGYNQPQHF.

The chain links TRBV4-2 to TRBJ2-7; 7 bases match TRBD2. From germline, CDR1 is LGHNA and CDR2 YNFKEQ. The CDR3 is 16 amino acids. Losses at the gene ends were 0 bases for V and 6 bases for J; bases not matched to a gene: 11. CDR3: CASSQEASGDAGEQYF. DNA for the CDR3: TGTGCCAGCAGCCAAGAGGCTAGCGGAGACGCTGGCGAGCAGTACTTC.

The chain links TRBV25-1 to TRBJ2-2; D remains unclear. Germline V gives CDR1 MGHDK, CDR2 SYGVNS. V lost 4 bases and J 1 base, leaving 1 base between the germline ends. The CDR3 sequence is 12 residues long. CDR3 DNA: TGTGCCAGCAGTGGGAACACCGGGGAGCTGTTTTTT. The encoded protein is CASSGNTGELFF.

This clone has only one observation. The V call is TRBV6-5, the J call TRBJ2-5, with D tentatively TRBD1 (5 bases). The CDR3 extends over 15 amino acids. Trimming cost V 1 base and J 5 bases, with 14 bases left between them. Germline CDR1 and CDR2: MNHEY and SVGAGI. This CDR3 reads CASSYYVGVMETQYF. CDR3 nucleotides: TGTGCCAGCAGTTACTACGTAGGGGTGATGGAGACCCAGTACTTC.

V usage is TRBV6-7 and J usage is TRBJ2-7, with 7 bases that match TRBD1. TRBV6-7 is identified as an open reading frame with a role that is uncertain. The V and J ends lost 5 bases and 6 bases, in that order; junction bases with no gene match: 10. The CDR3 spans 14 residues. The chain's CDR3 is CASSPTDRLGEQYF. CDR3 in DNA: TGTGCCAGCAGTCCAACGGACAGGTTGGGCGAGCAGTACTTC.

The genes are TRBV28 and TRBJ1-1; TRBD1 matches at 9 bases. This CDR3 is built from 14 residues. J lost 5 bases, V lost 6 bases, and 7 bases had no gene match. Germline CDR1 MDHEN, CDR2 SYDVKM. The CDR3 spells CASRITGGTTEAFF. The CDR3 nucleotides are TGTGCCAGCAGGATAACAGGGGGCACAACTGAAGCTTTCTTT.

The V gene is TRBV6-5, the J gene TRBJ2-2; D is uncertain. Germline V gene lookup returns CDR1 MNHEY and CDR2 SVGAGI. The length of the CDR3 is 15 residues. V was shortened by 5 bases and J by 1 base, with 11 bases between the two germline ends. This CDR3 reads CASSPDGLNTGELFF. As DNA, the CDR3 is TGTGCCAGCAGTCCGGACGGCTTGAACACCGGGGAGCTGTTTTTT.

The chain carries TRBV11-2 and TRBJ2-5; D is possibly TRBD2 (5 bases). This CDR3 contains 14 residues. Per the germline V gene, CDR1 is SGHAT and CDR2 is FQNNGV. The V end was cut by 5 bases, the J end by 2 bases, with 12 bases between. The CDR3 here is CASSGLERQETQYF. The CDR3, as DNA: TGTGCCAGCAGCGGCTTGGAGCGGCAAGAGACCCAGTACTTC.

CDR3 nucleotide sequence: TGTGCCAGCAGTTACCTTGGGGGGACAAGCTCCTACGAGCAGTACTTC. As protein: CASSYLGGTSSYEQYF. The chain recombines TRBV6-6 with TRBJ2-7; D is perhaps TRBD1 or TRBD2 (6 bases each). V was cut by 2 bases and J by 0 bases, with 14 bases left in between. The CDR3 consists of 16 residues. The germline gives CDR1 MNHNY, CDR2 SVGAGI (reference sequence).